A single sample gave rise to the 32 T cell receptor beta chains below, sequenced in a study of blood T cell repertoires in COVID-19. The repertoire was sequenced with immunoSEQ multiplex PCR; TCRdb's copy has only in-frame clones and lacks some. The profile shows about 300,000 clones, 85% to 90% of them singletons. The sequencing sample was made of peripheral blood. The receptor set was obtained from a young woman with COVID-19, enrolled during active disease.

This sequence joins TRBV11-3 and TRBJ1-2, with a possible D match to TRBD1 (6 bases). Germline V gene sequence: CDR1 SGHNT, CDR2 YENEEA. Trimming took off 2 bases at V and 6 bases at J, with 22 bases between the two ends. The CDR3 runs 17 residues. CDR3 nucleotide sequence: TGTGCCAGCAGCTTACCCCCGGACAGCCAACGCCGCCATGGCTACACCTTC. It codes for CASSLPPDSQRRHGYTF.

The V call is TRBV9, the J call TRBJ2-1; TRBD1 matches 11 bases. The V gene's germline CDR1 is SGDLS and CDR2 YYNGEE. CDR3 length: 18 amino acids. With 0 bases clipped from V and 2 bases from J, the junction kept 7 bases outside the gene matches. CDR3 in amino acids: CASSVAQEGQGAYNEQFF. In DNA, the CDR3 is TGTGCCAGCAGCGTAGCTCAGGAGGGACAGGGGGCCTACAATGAGCAGTTCTTC.

The rearrangement links TRBV30 to TRBJ1-6, with 11 positions matching TRBD1. Germline lookup yields CDR1 GTSNPN and CDR2 SVGIG (reference sequence). Trimming took 4 bases from V and 5 from J; bases not matched to a gene: 4. The CDR3 extends over 15 amino acids. CDR3 amino acids: CAWTRTGGNNSPLHF. The CDR3 DNA is TGTGCCTGGACGAGGACAGGGGGCAATAATTCACCCCTCCACTTT.

V usage is TRBV30 and J usage is TRBJ2-7; D gene ambiguous. CDR1 is GTSNPN, CDR2 SVGIG, per germline (reference sequence). The V end lost 1 base, the J end lost 2 bases, and 6 bases lay between the germline ends. The length of the CDR3 is 12 residues. The CDR3 protein is CAWSEPAYEQYF. CDR3 DNA sequence: TGTGCCTGGAGTGAACCAGCCTACGAGCAGTACTTC.

This chain joins TRBV11-2 and TRBJ1-2, with 9 bases that match TRBD1. The junction had 25 bases not matched to a gene; V was cut back by 6 bases and J by 8 bases. Looked up from germline, CDR1 is SGHAT and CDR2 is FQNNGV. This CDR3 is built from 19 residues. DNA of the CDR3: TGTGCCAGCAGACAGAACAGGGGGCTCAGCCGAGCGGGGGCAAGCGGCTACACCTTC. Translated, it gives CASRQNRGLSRAGASGYTF.

The chain recombines TRBV19 with TRBJ1-5; 12 nucleotides align to TRBD1. In germline, CDR1 is LNHDA, CDR2 SQIVND (reference sequence). This CDR3 region has 16 residues. The V gene end was trimmed by 2 bases and the J gene end by 5 bases; junction bases not matched to a gene: 4. The CDR3 sequence is CASSIWDRGRYQPQHF. CDR3 nucleotides: TGTGCCAGTAGTATATGGGACAGGGGGCGTTATCAGCCCCAGCATTTT. The full variable domain, its missing parts supplied by reference TRBV19 and TRBJ1-5, is DGGITQSPKYLFRKEGQNVTLSCEQNLNHDAMYWYRQDPGQGLRLIYYSQIVNDFQKGDIAEGYSVSREKKESFPLTVTSAQKNPTAFYLCASSIWDRGRYQPQHFGDGTRLSIL.

This clone was recorded once. Additional DNA sequences in this sample encode the identical CDR3. This chain connects TRBV2 to TRBJ2-5; perhaps TRBD2 as D (5 bases). Looked up from germline, CDR1 is SNHLY and CDR2 is FYNNEI. This CDR3 spans 11 amino acids. The ends were cut back, 4 bases at V and 5 bases at J, with 5 bases in the middle. The CDR3 loop reads CASSAGETQYF. The CDR3 region has the DNA TGTGCCAGCAGTGCGGGGGAGACCCAGTACTTC.

This clone was seen a single time. The V gene is TRBV9, the J gene TRBJ2-6; no clear D. The V and J ends lost 0 bases and 0 bases respectively, with 4 bases between them. Germline-derived CDR1 and CDR2 are SGDLS and YYNGEE. The CDR3 is made up of 15 amino acids. This CDR3 reads CASSVALSGANVLTF. CDR3 in DNA: TGTGCCAGCAGCGTAGCCCTCTCTGGGGCCAACGTCCTGACTTTC.

The V and J genes are TRBV5-6 and TRBJ1-2, with 7 bases lining up with TRBD1. This CDR3 region has 14 residues. V gave up 5 bases and J gave up 2 bases; unmatched junction bases: 6. CDR1 is SGHDT and CDR2 is YYEEEE in the germline V gene. CDR3 DNA: TGTGCCAGCAGTACCAGGGGGGAGAACTATGGCTACACCTTC. As protein: CASSTRGENYGYTF.

The chain links TRBV7-2 to TRBJ1-5; 9 bases align to TRBD1. Losses at the gene ends were 1 base for V and 3 bases for J; bases not matched to a gene: 4. The CDR3 has 16 residues. Germline V gene lookup returns CDR1 SGHTA and CDR2 FQGNSA. CDR3 DNA: TGTGCCAGCAGCTTAGAGGGACAGGGACCCAATCAGCCCCAGCATTTT. This sequence encodes CASSLEGQGPNQPQHF.

J is TRBJ1-1 and V is TRBV5-1; D gene unclear. Germline V gene lookup returns CDR1 SGHRS and CDR2 YFSETQ. CDR3 length: 13 amino acids. Trimming removed 0 bases from V and 1 base from J, with 4 bases in between. Written as DNA, the CDR3 is TGCGCCAGCAGCTTGGAAGCGAACACTGAAGCTTTCTTT. Translating it yields CASSLEANTEAFF. Combining the CDR3 with reference TRBV5-1 and TRBJ1-1 gives the whole variable domain KAGVTQTPRYLIKTRGQQVTLSCSPISGHRSVSWYQQTPGQGLQFLFEYFSETQRNKGNFPGRFSGRQFSNSRSEMNVSTLELGDSALYLCASSLEANTEAFFGQGTRLTVV.

The genes are TRBV28 and TRBJ1-2, with a possible D match to TRBD1 (5 bases). The V and J ends lost 2 bases and 4 bases respectively, with 11 bases between them. The CDR3 is 14 residues long. Germline V gene data show CDR1 as MDHEN and CDR2 as SYDVKM. This CDR3 is CASSLGRVLYGYTF. As DNA, the CDR3 is TGTGCCAGCAGTTTAGGCAGGGTACTCTATGGCTACACCTTC.

The V and J genes are TRBV18 and TRBJ2-1; 7 bases line up with TRBD1. V gave up 4 bases and J gave up 4 bases; unmatched junction bases: 4. This CDR3 region has 14 residues. Germline CDR1 and CDR2: KGHSH and LQKENI. The CDR3, as DNA: TGTGCCAGCTCACAAGGGACAGCATACAATGAGCAGTTCTTC. Translated: CASSQGTAYNEQFF.

This clone was detected once. The chain is built from TRBV3-1 (or the pseudogene TRBV3-2) and TRBJ1-2; 7 bases match TRBD1. This CDR3 region has 13 residues. The germline V gene has CDR1 LGHDT and CDR2 YNNKEL (reference sequence). J was trimmed by 5 bases and V by 4 bases; bases with no gene match: 4. The CDR3 DNA reads as TGTGCCAGCAGCCGGGGGACAGTTTATGGCTACACCTTC. This codes for CASSRGTVYGYTF.

This chain joins TRBV11-2 and TRBJ1-6; D call uncertain. V was cut by 1 base and J by 1 base, with 14 bases left in between. Germline V gives CDR1 SGHAT, CDR2 FQNNGV. This CDR3 has 18 amino acids. CDR3 protein: CASSLVAPIASYNSPLHF. The CDR3, as DNA: TGTGCCAGCAGCTTAGTCGCGCCCATTGCATCCTATAATTCACCCCTCCACTTT.

The J gene is TRBJ2-7, the V gene TRBV13, with D maybe TRBD1 (6 bases). This CDR3 is built from 15 residues. Trimming left V 6 bases short and J 0 bases short, with 15 bases between. The V gene's germline CDR1 is PRHDT and CDR2 FYEKMQ (reference sequence). In DNA form, the CDR3 reads TGTGCCAGCAGTCGAGAACAGGGTAACTCCTACGAGCAGTACGTC. It is translated as CASSREQGNSYEQYV.

The J gene is TRBJ2-2, the V gene TRBV25-1, with 10 positions matching TRBD1. CDR3 length equals 18 residues. Per germline, CDR1 MGHDK and CDR2 SYGVNS. With 5 bases clipped from V and 4 bases from J, the junction kept 13 bases outside the gene matches. Here the CDR3 reads CASSPFAGTGEGTGELFF. The CDR3, as DNA: TGTGCCAGCAGTCCCTTTGCCGGGACAGGGGAGGGCACCGGGGAGCTGTTTTTT.

The gene calls are TRBV6-2 or TRBV6-3 and TRBJ1-3; TRBD1 is a possible D gene (6 bases). Looked up from germline, CDR1 is MNHEY and CDR2 is SVGEGT. Between the trimmed V and J ends, which lost 2 bases and 0 bases, there was a span of 8 bases. This CDR3 is 15 amino acids long. The CDR3 region is CASSYGGHSGNTIYF. CDR3 in DNA: TGTGCCAGCAGTTACGGGGGCCACTCTGGAAACACCATATATTTT.

The rearrangement joins TRBV7-9 to TRBJ1-6; no clear D. The CDR3 sequence is 14 residues long. Per the germline V gene, CDR1 is SEHNR and CDR2 is FQNEAQ (reference sequence). V lost 2 bases to trimming and J lost 10 bases, with 12 bases between them. For the CDR3, the DNA is TGTGCCAGCAGCTTATCCCGAGGGATATCACCCCTCCACTTT. Protein: CASSLSRGISPLHF.

The chain carries TRBV5-6 and TRBJ2-3, with D maybe TRBD2 (6 bases). The CDR3 runs to 14 residues. V shed 5 bases and J shed 5 bases, with 15 bases lying between them. Germline CDR1 and CDR2: SGHDT and YYEEEE. The CDR3 spells CASRRLAGLDTQYF. DNA of the CDR3: TGTGCCAGCAGGCGCCTGGCGGGGTTAGATACGCAGTATTTT.

The V and J genes are TRBV18 and TRBJ2-5; 7 bases line up with TRBD1. The CDR3 has 17 residues. Germline CDR1 KGHSH, CDR2 LQKENI. The ends lost 3 bases at V and 0 bases at J; junction bases unmatched: 10. CDR3 sequence (DNA): TGTGCCAGCTCACCTACCTCCGGGACAGCCTACCAAGAGACCCAGTACTTC. It translates to CASSPTSGTAYQETQYF.

The chain couples TRBV3-1 (or the pseudogene TRBV3-2) to TRBJ2-7; TRBD1 is a possible D gene (6 bases). Germline CDR1 LGHDT, CDR2 YNNKEL (reference sequence). Deletions cut 1 base from V and 4 bases from J, with 8 bases between. This CDR3 comprises 13 residues. CDR3: CASSQGTVYEQYF. CDR3 nucleotides: TGTGCCAGCAGCCAAGGGACAGTATACGAGCAGTACTTC.

This chain links TRBV11-2 with TRBJ2-2, with no clear D. Germline assignment: CDR1 SGHAT and CDR2 FQNNGV. The CDR3 contains 17 residues. Trimming stripped 1 base from V and 0 bases from J, with 12 bases between. CDR3 residues: CASSLVYHSANTGELFF. CDR3 in DNA: TGTGCCAGCAGCTTAGTATATCACTCGGCGAACACCGGGGAGCTGTTTTTT.

This sequence joins TRBV6-1 and TRBJ1-3; 8 bases fit TRBD1. This CDR3 has 15 residues. Unmatched junction bases numbered 4, after V lost 3 bases and J lost 3 bases. Per germline, CDR1 MNHNS and CDR2 SASEGT. The CDR3 nucleotides are TGTGCCAGCAGTGACAACAGGGGGGTTGGAAACACCATATATTTT. Translated: CASSDNRGVGNTIYF.

V is TRBV2 and J is TRBJ1-5, with TRBD1 as a possible D gene (5 bases). The length of the CDR3 is 15 residues. Between the trimmed V and J ends, which lost 6 bases and 6 bases, there was a span of 18 bases. Germline assignment: CDR1 SNHLY and CDR2 FYNNEI. The CDR3 region has the DNA TGTGCCAGCAGCGAGGGGATAGGAGCGGGTCAGCCCCAGCATTTT. It encodes CASSEGIGAGQPQHF.

This clone has more than one count but fewer than ten. The V call is TRBV19, the J call TRBJ1-3; unclear D gene. The ends were cut back, 7 bases at V and 2 bases at J, with 6 bases in the middle. The germline CDR1 and CDR2 sequences are LNHDA and SQIVND (reference sequence). CDR3 size: 12 residues. The CDR3 protein is CASNQAGNTIYF. In DNA, the CDR3 is TGTGCCAGTAATCAGGCTGGAAACACCATATATTTT.

The chain is built from TRBV19 and TRBJ1-1; D gene ambiguous. This CDR3 is 12 amino acids long. The germline V gene encodes CDR1 LNHDA and CDR2 SQIVND (reference sequence). Trimming removed 4 bases from V and 6 bases from J, with 9 bases in between. CDR3 protein: CASSKYQAEAFF. CDR3 bases: TGTGCCAGTAGTAAGTATCAGGCTGAAGCTTTCTTT.

V and J are TRBV18 and TRBJ1-1; D is possibly TRBD1 (5 bases). V lost 5 bases to trimming and J lost 2 bases, with 21 bases between them. The germline CDR1 and CDR2 sequences are KGHSH and LQKENI. The length of the CDR3 is 17 residues. CDR3 sequence: CASSEYFLGGTNTEAFF. Written as DNA, the CDR3 is TGTGCCAGCTCAGAATACTTTCTTGGGGGGACCAACACTGAAGCTTTCTTT.

The V gene is TRBV11-2, the J gene TRBJ1-5; D gene uncertain. This CDR3 contains 13 residues. The germline gives CDR1 SGHAT, CDR2 FQNNGV. With 4 bases removed from V and 1 base from J, the gap between germline ends came to 5 bases. The CDR3 bases are TGTGCCAGCAGCTCTACGAGCAATCAGCCCCAGCATTTT. Translating it yields CASSSTSNQPQHF.

The rearrangement joins TRBV2 to TRBJ2-2, with D unresolved. V was shortened by 6 bases and J by 3 bases, with 5 bases between the two germline ends. CDR3 length: 12 amino acids. Germline V gene lookup returns CDR1 SNHLY and CDR2 FYNNEI. CDR3 nucleotides: TGTGCCAGCAGAGAGTACACCGGGGAGCTGTTTTTT. It encodes CASREYTGELFF. Together with reference TRBV2 and TRBJ2-2, the CDR3 gives the full variable domain: EPEVTQTPSHQVTQMGQEVILRCVPISNHLYFYWYRQILGQKVEFLVSFYNNEISEKSEIFDDQFSVERPDGSNFTLKIRSTKLEDSAMYFCASREYTGELFFGEGSRLTVL.

This chain uses TRBV30 with TRBJ1-5; maybe TRBD1 (6 bases). The CDR3 contains 17 residues. The germline V gene encodes CDR1 GTSNPN and CDR2 SVGIG (reference sequence). With 3 bases removed from V and 1 base from J, the gap between germline ends came to 19 bases. The CDR3 nucleotides are TGTGCCTGGAGCATCTCTCCCTTGGACAGAAGCAATCAGCCCCAGCATTTT. This gives the protein CAWSISPLDRSNQPQHF.

This clone was observed once. This chain uses TRBV29-1 with TRBJ2-1; the match to TRBD1 covers 7 bases. With V trimmed by 6 bases and J by 8 bases, 16 bases remained unmatched. This CDR3 has 15 residues. Germline assignment: CDR1 SQVTM and CDR2 ANQGSEA. CDR3: CSVQLWGTENHEQFF. The CDR3 DNA is TGCAGCGTCCAATTATGGGGGACAGAGAACCATGAGCAGTTCTTC.